This T cell receptor beta chain was profiled in a study of blood T cells in healthy people across ages. A J-beta primer mix and a sample-barcoded 5' primer were used in a second PCR of roughly 6 to 12 cycles. TCRdb redid the calling of the 5' RACE reads with MiXCR, one entry per CDR3 protein. The sample includes 650,000 or so distinct CDR3 sequences, over 40% of them seen just once. This clonotype was detected many times. Sequenced material: blood. This TCR was sampled from an elderly woman in good health.

For the CDR3, the DNA is TGCAGCGTTCGGGATATGTACAATGAGCAGTTCTTC. Its protein product is CSVRDMYNEQFF. The rearrangement uses TRBV29-1 and TRBJ2-1, with D maybe TRBD2 (5 bases). The length of the CDR3 is 12 residues. Per germline, CDR1 SQVTM and CDR2 ANQGSEA. V was trimmed by 5 bases and J by 4 bases, leaving 9 bases between them.